Described below is a single T cell receptor (beta chain) sequence and its context. This sample was taken from a study of shared clonotypes between healthy human individuals. The V end lost 6 bases, the J end lost 6 bases, and 17 bases lay between the germline ends. This CDR3 spans 15 amino acids. The germline V gene encodes CDR1 MNHNS and CDR2 SASEGT. The repertoire was sequenced with immunoSEQ multiplex PCR; TCRdb's copy has only in-frame clones and lacks some. The sample lists about 610,000 clones; 95% to 98% were seen once. The receptor comes from a woman aged 30 to 39 in good health. The chain joins TRBV6-1 to TRBJ2-2, with D maybe TRBD1 (6 bases). The sequenced material came from naive CD4+ T cells sorted from blood. Subset reported: CD45RA+ positively selected. This chain's CDR3 is CASRLHHKGAGELFF. The CDR3 DNA follows: TGTGCCAGCAGACTACACCATAAGGGGGCCGGGGAGCTGTTTTTT.